The 7 T cell receptor beta chains in this list originate from one sample, sequenced in a study of blood T cell repertoires in COVID-19. Libraries were prepared by immunoSEQ multiplex PCR; TCRdb keeps only in-frame clonotypes and omits some of them. Of 200,000 to 250,000 clones in the sample, 70% to 90% were seen once. Sample: PBMCs or T cells enriched from blood (not recorded which). The receptors come from a man aged 25 to 40 who had recovered from COVID-19.

The gene calls are TRBV21-1 and TRBJ2-7; TRBD1 is the table's D call, not checked against the DNA. TRBV21-1 is flagged as a pseudogene. The CDR3 runs 16 residues. DNA of the CDR3: TGTGCCAGCAGCAACCTTAACAGGGGGGCCCCCTACGAGCAGTACTTC. The encoded protein is CASSNLNRGAPYEQYF.

The rearrangement links TRBV19 to TRBJ1-2, with TRBD1 matching 8 bases. The length of the CDR3 is 13 residues. Germline values: CDR1 LNHDA, CDR2 SQIVND (reference sequence). V dropped 1 base and J dropped 7; count of bases not matched to a gene: 2. The CDR3 bases are TGTGCCAGTAGTATAGCCCAGGGGGCTGGCTACACCTTC. This gives the protein CASSIAQGAGYTF. The full variable domain, its missing parts supplied by reference TRBV19 and TRBJ1-2, is DGGITQSPKYLFRKEGQNVTLSCEQNLNHDAMYWYRQDPGQGLRLIYYSQIVNDFQKGDIAEGYSVSREKKESFPLTVTSAQKNPTAFYLCASSIAQGAGYTFGSGTRLTVV.

This chain uses TRBV29-1 with TRBJ2-2; 8 bases align to TRBD1. CDR1 SQVTM and CDR2 ANQGSEA come from the germline V gene. V gave up 4 bases and J gave up 1 base; unmatched junction bases: 5. CDR3 length equals 15 residues. The chain's CDR3 is CSVGGQDLNTGELFF. CDR3 DNA: TGCAGCGTTGGGGGACAGGACCTGAACACCGGGGAGCTGTTTTTT.

The rearrangement joins TRBV4-2 to TRBJ1-1; maybe TRBD1 (6 bases). The V gene's germline CDR1 is LGHNA and CDR2 YNFKEQ. Trimming took off 3 bases at V and 0 bases at J, with 11 bases between the two ends. The CDR3 runs to 15 residues. The CDR3 sequence: CASSHPDRLNTEAFF. CDR3 DNA: TGTGCCAGCAGCCACCCTGACAGGCTGAACACTGAAGCTTTCTTT.

CDR3 sequence: CASSLRGAQEQFF. Here the CDR3 DNA reads TGTGCCAGCAGCTTGCGGGGGGCCCAGGAGCAGTTCTTC. The chain is built from TRBV7-2 and TRBJ2-1; 8 nucleotides line up with TRBD2. With 3 bases clipped from V and 10 bases from J, the junction kept 5 bases outside the gene matches. Germline values: CDR1 SGHTA, CDR2 FQGNSA. This CDR3 has 13 residues.

This chain links TRBV7-2 with TRBJ2-5; 7 bases are shared with TRBD2. The V segment lost 4 bases and the J segment 4 bases; nucleotides outside the gene matches: 6. CDR1 and CDR2 (germline): SGHTA, FQGNSA. This CDR3 has 14 residues. CDR3 DNA sequence: TGTGCCAGCAGCTCCGGGACTATTAGAGAGACCCAGTACTTC. Translated: CASSSGTIRETQYF.

This clone was found a few times. The chain employs TRBV12-2 and TRBJ1-1. TRBV12-2 is shown as a pseudogene. There are 14 residues in the CDR3. Here the CDR3 DNA reads TGTGCAAGTCGCTTTCCGGGGTGGCACACTGAAGCTTTCTTT. Amino acids: CASRFPGWHTEAFF.